The rows below give T cell receptor beta chains drawn from one sample of a study of shared clonotypes between healthy human individuals. Clones were read by immunoSEQ multiplex PCR, and TCRdb kept only the in-frame ones, dropping some. The sample records over a million clones, 96% being singletons. Sample: naive CD4+ T cells sorted from blood. The receptors were gathered from a man younger than 45 in good health. The conserved cysteine and the conserved F or W are not part of the CDR3 here. Where a row states a size, it is once, few, many or the class of an expanded clone; other rows omit it.

clone_size	cdr3_length	v_call	j_call	cdr3_aa
.	14	TRBV18	TRBJ2-1	ASSHLEGLFGNEQF
.	13	TRBV19	TRBJ1-2	ASSSPPDGFYGYT
many	11	TRBV2	TRBJ1-2	ASSGQENYGYT
.	12	TRBV30	TRBJ1-2	AWSDSPTGYGYT
.	12	TRBV28	TRBJ1-2	ASLAGRLDYGYT
once	13	TRBV11-3	TRBJ2-2	ASSLTDDRTGELF
.	13	TRBV7-7	TRBJ2-3	ASSRGLAGVDTQY
.	15	TRBV18	TRBJ1-1	ASSPVSLGQVVTEAF
.	14	TRBV7-8	TRBJ1-1	ASKTTAGMWNTEAF
.	12	TRBV28	TRBJ2-7	ASSHFRGSGEQY
.	9	TRBV30	TRBJ1-3	AWTAGNTIY
.	10	TRBV11-2	TRBJ1-4	ASSRVGGSVF
.	14	TRBV6-6	TRBJ2-3	ASRQDTGLSTDTQY
.	12	TRBV6-5	TRBJ2-5	ASSYGAWGETQY
.	16	TRBV7-8	TRBJ2-1	ASSLRAGGPVSYNEQF
.	12	TRBV2	TRBJ2-7	ASSFLAGEGEQY
.	13	TRBV5-1	TRBJ2-1	ASSPGLAGANEQF
once	15	TRBV19	TRBJ2-3	ASGEETSGRRTDTQY
.	13	TRBV7-2	TRBJ2-7	ASSPPGRKTYEQY
.	13	TRBV25-1	TRBJ2-4	ASSDVTVAKNIQY
.	11	TRBV7-2	TRBJ1-3	ASSFQGINTIY
.	14	TRBV9	TRBJ2-7	ASSTTGTGSPHEQY
.	10	TRBV25-1	TRBJ2-7	ASSGLAGEQY
.	17	TRBV2	TRBJ1-1	ARTTNPGQGTILTERAF
.	14	TRBV5-6	TRBJ2-3	ASSFRRLAGPDTQY
.	12	TRBV9	TRBJ2-4	ASSVGLAENIQY
.	14	TRBV6-5	TRBJ2-4	ASSYSNRVGENIQY
.	17	TRBV4-1	TRBJ1-5	ASSRTQTQGARSNQPQH
.	16	TRBV5-4	TRBJ2-3	ASSLGLTGLEVADTQY
few	14	TRBV2	TRBJ2-2	ASSVAGLVNTGELF
.	14	TRBV28	TRBJ2-6	ASSPGRSSGANVLT
.	6	TRBV29-1	TRBJ2-3	STDTQY
.	13	TRBV29-1	TRBJ1-4	SVVVSGQMNEKLF
once	11	TRBV7-2	TRBJ2-5	ASRLTVQETQY